A selection of T cell receptor beta chains follows, all from one sample in a study of Graves' ophthalmopathy and Graves' hyperthyroidism. TCRdb analysed the multiplex PCR reads with MiXCR anew, one entry per CDR3 protein. Among approximately 1.2 million distinct CDR3 sequences listed, 35% to 40% were seen once. Sample: peripheral blood or thyroid tissue (not recorded which). Receptor source: an adult man with Graves' hyperthyroidism. Each CDR3 is given with its conserved first and last residue. A D gene is named only where the DNA matches it firmly. Clone size is not always given. Where it is, it says once, few, many or a class for expanded clones.

len: 15; j_gene: TRBJ1-6; d_gene: NA; v_gene: TRBV12-3/TRBV12-4; abundance: many; CDR3nt: TGTGCCAGCAGTTTGTGGGGAAGGGTGAATTCACCCCTCCACTTT; CDR3aa: CASSLWGRVNSPLHF
len: 12; j_gene: TRBJ1-2; d_gene: TRBD1; v_gene: TRBV5-1; abundance: NA; CDR3nt: TGCGCCAGCAGCGTGGACAGGTCCGGCTACACCTTC; CDR3aa: CASSVDRSGYTF
len: 19; j_gene: TRBJ2-6; d_gene: TRBD1; v_gene: TRBV2; abundance: many; CDR3nt: TGTGCCAGCAGTGAAGCAAGGGGACAGGGAAGCTCTGGGGCCAACGTCCTGACTTTC; CDR3aa: CASSEARGQGSSGANVLTF
len: 15; j_gene: TRBJ1-6; d_gene: NA; v_gene: TRBV20-1; abundance: NA; CDR3nt: TGCAGTGCTAGAGATCCCCGGGGGGCTTTAGCACCCCTCCACTTT; CDR3aa: CSARDPRGALAPLHF
len: 14; j_gene: TRBJ1-6; d_gene: NA; v_gene: TRBV6-5; abundance: many; CDR3nt: TGTGCCAGCAGAGGACAGCGTTCCAATTCACCCCTCCACTTT; CDR3aa: CASRGQRSNSPLHF
len: 16; j_gene: TRBJ2-6; d_gene: NA; v_gene: TRBV5-8; abundance: many; CDR3nt: TGTGCCAGCAGCTTGCGACAGAGGACTGGGGCCAACGTCCTGACTTTC; CDR3aa: CASSLRQRTGANVLTF
len: 14; j_gene: TRBJ2-7; d_gene: NA; v_gene: TRBV12-3/TRBV12-4; abundance: few; CDR3nt: TGTGCCAGCAAACTCGTGGACGAGGTTTACGAGCAGTACTTC; CDR3aa: CASKLVDEVYEQYF
len: 13; j_gene: TRBJ1-2; d_gene: TRBD1; v_gene: TRBV20-1; abundance: many; CDR3nt: TGCAGTGCTAGAGGACAGGGGGTCGGAGGCTACACCTTC; CDR3aa: CSARGQGVGGYTF
len: 14; j_gene: TRBJ1-5; d_gene: NA; v_gene: TRBV24-1; abundance: NA; CDR3nt: TGTGCCACCGGTCCTAACCCTCTCAATCAGCCCCAGCATTTT; CDR3aa: CATGPNPLNQPQHF
len: 14; j_gene: TRBJ1-4; d_gene: NA; v_gene: TRBV7-9; abundance: NA; CDR3nt: TGTGCCAGCAGCCCCCGGGGGGTTGATGAAAAACTGTTTTTT; CDR3aa: CASSPRGVDEKLFF
len: 15; j_gene: TRBJ1-6; d_gene: NA; v_gene: TRBV5-1; abundance: many; CDR3nt: TGCGCCAGCAGCGCTGAAACAGGGAAGCATTCACCCCTCCACTTT; CDR3aa: CASSAETGKHSPLHF
len: 18; j_gene: TRBJ1-3; d_gene: TRBD1; v_gene: TRBV7-2; abundance: few; CDR3nt: TGCGCCAGCAGCCGAGAAAGACAGGGAAGGGTGTCTGGAAACACCATATATTTT; CDR3aa: CASSRERQGRVSGNTIYF
len: 14; j_gene: TRBJ1-4; d_gene: TRBD1; v_gene: TRBV25-1; abundance: many; CDR3nt: TGTGCCAGCAGAGGGGACAGGGATAATGAAAAACTGTTTTTT; CDR3aa: CASRGDRDNEKLFF
len: 18; j_gene: TRBJ1-3; d_gene: TRBD1; v_gene: TRBV10-3; abundance: many; CDR3nt: TGTGCCATCAGTGAGTCGAACACGGGACAGGCCTCTGGAAACACCATATATTTT; CDR3aa: CAISESNTGQASGNTIYF
len: 14; j_gene: TRBJ1-2; d_gene: TRBD1; v_gene: TRBV13; abundance: many; CDR3nt: TGTGCCAGCAGCTTACGGGGGACAGGCCATGGCTACACCTTC; CDR3aa: CASSLRGTGHGYTF
len: 14; j_gene: TRBJ2-7; d_gene: TRBD2; v_gene: TRBV7-9; abundance: NA; CDR3nt: TGTGCCAGCAGCGAACGTGGGGGGGTAGAGGAGCAGTACTTC; CDR3aa: CASSERGGVEEQYF
len: 13; j_gene: TRBJ2-7; d_gene: NA; v_gene: TRBV29-1; abundance: many; CDR3nt: TGCAGCGTTGAAGGAGGCCAATCCTACGAGCAGTACTTC; CDR3aa: CSVEGGQSYEQYF
len: 15; j_gene: TRBJ2-2; d_gene: NA; v_gene: TRBV9; abundance: many; CDR3nt: TGTGCCAGCAGCGTAGAGGTTCAGCCCACCGGGGAGCTGTTTTTT; CDR3aa: CASSVEVQPTGELFF
len: 15; j_gene: TRBJ1-1; d_gene: TRBD1; v_gene: TRBV5-1; abundance: many; CDR3nt: TGTGCCAGCAGCTTAGGACAGGGCAAGAACACTGAAGCTTTCTTT; CDR3aa: CASSLGQGKNTEAFF
len: 15; j_gene: TRBJ2-7; d_gene: TRBD1; v_gene: TRBV11-2; abundance: NA; CDR3nt: TGTGCCAGCAGCCCATCGGGACAGGGCATCTACGAGCAGTACTTC; CDR3aa: CASSPSGQGIYEQYF
len: 14; j_gene: TRBJ2-7; d_gene: TRBD1; v_gene: TRBV7-9; abundance: many; CDR3nt: TGTGCCAGCAGCGGGGACAGACGACGCTACGAGCAGTACTTC; CDR3aa: CASSGDRRRYEQYF
len: 14; j_gene: TRBJ2-7; d_gene: NA; v_gene: TRBV12-3/TRBV12-4; abundance: NA; CDR3nt: TGTGCCAGCAGTTTGGCCCTCCAGAGCTACGAGCAGTACTTC; CDR3aa: CASSLALQSYEQYF
len: 13; j_gene: TRBJ1-5; d_gene: TRBD1; v_gene: TRBV5-1; abundance: once; CDR3nt: TGCGCCAGCAGCTTCCGGGACAGGGGCGCCGAGCATTTT; CDR3aa: CASSFRDRGAEHF
len: 14; j_gene: TRBJ1-2; d_gene: NA; v_gene: TRBV20-1; abundance: few; CDR3nt: TGCAGTGCTATCCACGCGGGTTTGGGCTATGGCTACACCTTC; CDR3aa: CSAIHAGLGYGYTF
len: 16; j_gene: TRBJ2-7; d_gene: TRBD1; v_gene: TRBV15; abundance: many; CDR3nt: TGTGCCACCAGCACCACTACACAGGGGACGGGCTACGAGCAGTACTTC; CDR3aa: CATSTTTQGTGYEQYF
len: 18; j_gene: TRBJ1-5; d_gene: NA; v_gene: TRBV7-6; abundance: many; CDR3nt: TGTGCCAGCAGCTTAGATCCCCCTGGCACCGATAGCAATCAGCCCCAGCATTTT; CDR3aa: CASSLDPPGTDSNQPQHF
len: 13; j_gene: TRBJ1-2; d_gene: TRBD1; v_gene: TRBV20-1; abundance: few; CDR3nt: TGCAGTGAAACGACAGGGCTGGGCTATGGCTACACCTTC; CDR3aa: CSETTGLGYGYTF
len: 15; j_gene: TRBJ2-2; d_gene: NA; v_gene: TRBV2; abundance: NA; CDR3nt: TGTGCCAGCGTGAACAGGGCGTCCCACACTGGGGAGCTGTTTTTT; CDR3aa: CASVNRASHTGELFF
len: 15; j_gene: TRBJ1-3; d_gene: NA; v_gene: TRBV20-1; abundance: NA; CDR3nt: TGCAGTGCTAGTCCGGGGATAAACTCTGGAAACACCATATATTTT; CDR3aa: CSASPGINSGNTIYF
len: 15; j_gene: TRBJ2-7; d_gene: TRBD1; v_gene: TRBV14; abundance: few; CDR3nt: TGTGCCAGCAGCCGGCTCCCCGGGACAGAATACGAGCAGTACTTC; CDR3aa: CASSRLPGTEYEQYF
len: 16; j_gene: TRBJ2-7; d_gene: NA; v_gene: TRBV27; abundance: NA; CDR3nt: TGTGCCAGCAGTTTATTTCCGGGAGCCAGCTCCTACGAGCAGTACTTC; CDR3aa: CASSLFPGASSYEQYF
len: 16; j_gene: TRBJ1-2; d_gene: TRBD1; v_gene: TRBV5-4; abundance: few; CDR3nt: TGTGCCAGCAGCTTACTCGCAGGGGGCTATTTCTATGGCTACACCTTC; CDR3aa: CASSLLAGGYFYGYTF
len: 14; j_gene: TRBJ1-1; d_gene: NA; v_gene: TRBV5-1; abundance: many; CDR3nt: TGCGCCAGCAGCCCCTTACGGTTTAACACTGAAGCTTTCTTT; CDR3aa: CASSPLRFNTEAFF
len: 12; j_gene: TRBJ2-5; d_gene: NA; v_gene: TRBV29-1; abundance: NA; CDR3nt: TGCAGCGGTTGGGGGTCACAAGAGACCCAGTACTTC; CDR3aa: CSGWGSQETQYF
len: 16; j_gene: TRBJ2-5; d_gene: TRBD2; v_gene: TRBV9; abundance: many; CDR3nt: TGTGCCAGCAGCCCAGACACCTCTAGCGGACAAGAGACCCAGTACTTC; CDR3aa: CASSPDTSSGQETQYF